These 29 T cell receptor beta chains originate from one sample sequenced in a study of T cell responses to AZD1222 COVID-19 vaccine (dated by TCRdb to 2020 to 2022). The method was the immunoSEQ multiplex PCR assay. TCRdb stores this immuneACCESS table with in-frame sequences only. Part of the clones is absent; in the studies checked, under half of the shortfall reflects unresolved V genes, and no reason is known for the rest. The sample yields 150,000 to 200,000 clones; around 94% were counted once. About 1% of the sample is in the top ten clones. What the time point label conveys for this sample: baseline before first vaccination. The material was peripheral blood, obtained on day 0 of AZD1222 vaccination. The receptor source for this set is an adult in good health.

The chain is built from TRBV27 and TRBJ1-2; tentatively, D is TRBD1 (5 bases). V dropped 0 bases and J dropped 5 bases, with 10 bases sitting between them. Germline values: CDR1 MNHEY, CDR2 SMNVEV (reference sequence). The CDR3 consists of 14 residues. The CDR3 region has the DNA TGTGCCAGCAGTTTATCTGGGGGAGGGTATGGCTACACCTTC. The encoded protein is CASSLSGGGYGYTF.

This clone showed up just once. The rearrangement uses TRBV5-1 and TRBJ1-5; D call uncertain. Trimming took 2 bases from V and 2 from J, leaving 11 bases between them. The V gene's germline CDR1 is SGHRS and CDR2 YFSETQ. The CDR3 has 15 amino acids. The CDR3 here is CASSFGGVGNQPQHF. The CDR3 nucleotides are TGCGCCAGCAGCTTTGGCGGGGTCGGCAATCAGCCCCAGCATTTT.

CDR3 residues: CASSQDRSGYTF. The CDR3 region has the DNA TGCGCCAGCAGCCAAGATCGCTCTGGCTACACCTTC. The chain has TRBV4-1 and TRBJ1-2; D is uncertain. Between the trimmed V and J ends, which lost 0 bases and 7 bases, there was a span of 6 bases. Germline values: CDR1 MGHRA, CDR2 YSYEKL. The CDR3 runs 12 residues.

A few counts support this clone. The rearrangement joins TRBV2 to TRBJ2-1, with D perhaps given as TRBD1 or TRBD2 (5 bases each). Germline V gene sequence: CDR1 SNHLY, CDR2 FYNNEI. The length of the CDR3 is 13 residues. V lost 8 bases to trimming and J lost 5 bases, with 13 bases between them. CDR3 protein: CASYGTINNEQFF. In DNA form, the CDR3 reads TGTGCCAGCTACGGGACGATTAACAATGAGCAGTTCTTC.

The V call is TRBV3-1 (or the pseudogene TRBV3-2), the J call TRBJ1-2; unclear D gene. This CDR3 is built from 16 residues. The V end was cut by 0 bases, the J end by 0 bases, with 11 bases between. In germline, CDR1 is LGHDT, CDR2 YNNKEL (reference sequence). CDR3 nucleotide sequence: TGTGCCAGCAGCCAAGATCTGCTTCCAACTAACTATGGCTACACCTTC. Translating gives CASSQDLLPTNYGYTF.

The chain employs TRBV6-5 and TRBJ1-2; 7 nucleotides match TRBD1. The V gene end was trimmed by 6 bases and the J gene end by 7 bases; junction bases not matched to a gene: 5. Germline CDR1 MNHEY, CDR2 SVGAGI. The CDR3 length is 12 residues. CDR3 protein: CASRKNRGGYTF. In DNA, the CDR3 is TGTGCCAGCAGGAAGAACAGGGGTGGCTACACCTTC.

The chain couples TRBV3-1 (or the pseudogene TRBV3-2) to TRBJ2-3, with 10 bases fitting TRBD2. The CDR3 is 20 residues long. Germline assignment: CDR1 LGHDT and CDR2 YNNKEL (reference sequence). V was pared by 0 bases and J by 4 bases, with 16 bases of the junction left unmatched. This CDR3 is CASSQDRLAGVLVGPDTQYF. The CDR3, as DNA: TGTGCCAGCAGCCAAGACAGGCTAGCGGGAGTTCTGGTAGGTCCAGATACGCAGTATTTT.

CDR3 in DNA: TGTGCCAGCAGCCAATCGACAGTCAGCAATCAGCCCCAGCATTTT. Translated: CASSQSTVSNQPQHF. The V call is TRBV4-2, the J call TRBJ1-5; maybe TRBD1 (5 bases). Deletions cut 2 bases from V and 1 base from J, with 9 bases between. Germline V gene data show CDR1 as LGHNA and CDR2 as YNFKEQ. The CDR3 totals 15 residues.

The V call is TRBV28, the J call TRBJ1-2; D is uncertain. Per the germline V gene, CDR1 is MDHEN and CDR2 is SYDVKM. This CDR3 region has 12 residues. The V end lost 2 bases, the J end lost 2 bases, and 3 bases lay between the germline ends. The CDR3 DNA follows: TGTGCCAGCAGTTTACAGAACTATGGCTACACCTTC. This encodes CASSLQNYGYTF.

The rearrangement joins TRBV24-1 to TRBJ2-3; D is unclear. There are 13 residues in the CDR3. From germline, CDR1 is KGHDR and CDR2 SFDVKD. The V end lost 9 bases, the J end lost 0 bases, and 9 bases lay between the germline ends. CDR3 protein: CATGEPSTDTQYF. The CDR3 DNA sequence: TGTGCCACCGGGGAACCTAGCACAGATACGCAGTATTTT.

The chain couples TRBV2 to TRBJ1-2; D is ambiguous. CDR3 length equals 13 residues. The V and J ends lost 2 bases and 7 bases respectively, with 11 bases between them. Looked up from germline, CDR1 is SNHLY and CDR2 is FYNNEI. The CDR3 nucleotides are TGTGCCAGCAGTGAATCTGGGTCTCCTGGCTACACCTTC. Protein: CASSESGSPGYTF.

The gene calls are TRBV5-1 and TRBJ1-3; 9 bases align to TRBD1. This CDR3 spans 14 amino acids. Germline loops: CDR1 SGHRS, CDR2 YFSETQ. After removal of 4 bases from V and 8 bases from J, the junction contained 7 bases not matched to a gene. The chain's CDR3 is CASSPTGGRDTIYF. The CDR3 nucleotides read TGCGCCAGCAGCCCGACAGGGGGAAGGGACACCATATATTTT.

This sequence joins TRBV30 and TRBJ1-2; D ambiguous. The V end was cut by 0 bases, the J end by 1 base, with 9 bases between. This CDR3 region has 14 residues. The germline gives CDR1 GTSNPN, CDR2 SVGIG (reference sequence). CDR3 amino acids: CAWSVLGLNYGYTF. As DNA, the CDR3 is TGTGCCTGGAGTGTACTCGGCCTTAACTATGGCTACACCTTC.

V is TRBV18 and J is TRBJ1-1; TRBD1 matches 9 bases. The CDR3 extends over 14 amino acids. After removal of 3 bases from V and 6 bases from J, the junction contained 5 bases not matched to a gene. Germline-derived CDR1 and CDR2 are KGHSH and LQKENI. The chain's CDR3 is CASSPPGQGSEAFF. The CDR3 DNA follows: TGTGCCAGCTCACCCCCGGGACAGGGCTCTGAAGCTTTCTTT.

The chain carries TRBV7-9 and TRBJ1-1; D possibly corresponds to TRBD1 (5 bases). Germline loops: CDR1 SEHNR, CDR2 FQNEAQ (reference sequence). V shed 1 base and J shed 10 bases, with 10 bases lying between them. The CDR3 length is 12 residues. This CDR3 reads CASSLVFGGAFF. DNA for the CDR3: TGTGCCAGCAGCTTAGTGTTTGGGGGAGCTTTCTTT.

This sequence joins TRBV7-8 and TRBJ1-6, with D possibly matching TRBD1 (5 bases). Germline lookup yields CDR1 SGHVS and CDR2 FQNEAQ. The CDR3 consists of 14 residues. V lost 3 bases to trimming and J lost 6 bases, with 9 bases between them. CDR3 protein: CASSLGPVNSPLHF. CDR3 DNA: TGTGCCAGCAGCTTGGGACCGGTTAATTCACCCCTCCACTTT.

The chain recombines TRBV5-8 with TRBJ1-5, with 8 bases aligning to TRBD1. There are 15 residues in the CDR3. Losses at the gene ends were 2 bases for V and 3 bases for J; bases not matched to a gene: 4. Germline V gives CDR1 SGHTS, CDR2 YDEGEE. The CDR3 nucleotides read TGTGCCAGCAGCTTTAACAGGGGGATCAATCAGCCCCAGCATTTT. Protein sequence: CASSFNRGINQPQHF. The variable domain in full, completed from reference TRBV5-8 and TRBJ1-5, reads EAGVTQSPTHLIKTRGQQATLRCSPISGHTSVYWYQQALGLGLQFLLWYDEGEERNRGNFPPRFSGRQFPNYSSELNVNALELEDSALYLCASSFNRGINQPQHFGDGTRLSIL.

This sequence joins TRBV2 and TRBJ1-1; perhaps TRBD1 as D (5 bases). Trimming left V 0 bases short and J 7 bases short, with 12 bases between. This CDR3 spans 14 amino acids. Germline CDR1 SNHLY, CDR2 FYNNEI. DNA for the CDR3: TGTGCCAGCAGTGAAGCGGCCAGGGTGAGTGAAGCTTTCTTT. It codes for CASSEAARVSEAFF. The full variable domain, in which reference TRBV2 and TRBJ1-1 provide the parts outside the CDR3, is EPEVTQTPSHQVTQMGQEVILRCVPISNHLYFYWYRQILGQKVEFLVSFYNNEISEKSEIFDDQFSVERPDGSNFTLKIRSTKLEDSAMYFCASSEAARVSEAFFGQGTRLTVV.

The chain is built from TRBV14 and TRBJ2-1, with TRBD1 as a possible D gene (5 bases). Germline CDR1 SGHDN, CDR2 FVKESK. The CDR3 contains 16 residues. The V and J ends lost 1 base and 6 bases respectively, with 16 bases between them. For the CDR3, the DNA is TGTGCCAGCAGCCAAGGCCTCTCGCGCAGGGTCAATGAGCAGTTCTTC. Its translation is CASSQGLSRRVNEQFF.

This rearrangement joins TRBV20-1 to TRBJ2-5; 9 bases are shared with TRBD2. Looked up from germline, CDR1 is DFQATT and CDR2 is SNEGSKA (reference sequence). V lost 3 bases, J lost 2 bases, and 10 bases stayed unmatched. The CDR3 extends over 16 amino acids. CDR3 sequence: CSASGLAGGAQETQYF. The CDR3 DNA is TGCAGTGCTAGTGGCTTGGCGGGGGGGGCTCAAGAGACCCAGTACTTC.

The chain uses TRBV2 and TRBJ1-2; 7 bases align to TRBD1. Germline assignment: CDR1 SNHLY and CDR2 FYNNEI. The CDR3 loop spans 15 amino acids. Losses at the gene ends were 5 bases for V and 0 bases for J; bases not matched to a gene: 6. CDR3 amino acids: CASSRSGTANYGYTF. CDR3 bases: TGTGCCAGCAGTCGATCCGGGACAGCTAACTATGGCTACACCTTC.

V is TRBV6-5 and J is TRBJ1-2, with D possibly TRBD1 on 5 matching bases. The CDR3 runs 15 residues. CDR1 is MNHEY and CDR2 is SVGAGI in the germline V gene. V was clipped by 7 bases and J by 1 base, with 16 bases between them. As DNA, the CDR3 is TGTGCCAGCAAGCTTAGCGGGGGTGGTAACTATGGCTACACCTTC. Amino acids: CASKLSGGGNYGYTF.

J is TRBJ1-1 and V is TRBV12-3 or TRBV12-4, with TRBD1 as a possible D gene (5 bases). Between the trimmed V and J ends, which lost 5 bases and 6 bases, there was a span of 10 bases. The CDR3 contains 12 residues. Written as DNA, the CDR3 is TGTGCCAGCAGTGGGGGATATTCTGAAGCTTTCTTT. Translating gives CASSGGYSEAFF.

V gene TRBV3-1 (or the pseudogene TRBV3-2) combines with J gene TRBJ1-2; D is perhaps TRBD1 (5 bases). Germline V gene lookup returns CDR1 LGHDT and CDR2 YNNKEL (reference sequence). V was trimmed by 8 bases and J by 8 bases, leaving 18 bases between them. This CDR3 contains 13 residues. CDR3 amino acids: CASARKGSYGYTF. CDR3 in DNA: TGTGCCAGCGCACGAAAGGGGTCGTACGGCTACACCTTC.

V is TRBV15 and J is TRBJ2-1; D not resolved. V lost 1 base, J lost 7 bases, and 11 bases lay in between. Germline loops: CDR1 LNHNV, CDR2 YYDKDF (reference sequence). The CDR3 has 14 residues. CDR3 in amino acids: CATSRAPASNEQFF. The CDR3 region has the DNA TGTGCCACCAGCAGAGCCCCGGCTAGTAATGAGCAGTTCTTC.

The chain combines TRBV5-1 with TRBJ2-5; no clear D. Germline CDR1 reads SGHRS; CDR2 reads YFSETQ. V lost 7 bases, J lost 5 bases, and 12 bases lay in between. The CDR3 spans 12 residues. CDR3 residues: CASYRVQETQYF. In DNA, the CDR3 is TGCGCCAGCTATCGAGTTCAGGAGACCCAGTACTTC.

This sequence joins TRBV27 and TRBJ2-1, with D maybe TRBD1 (6 bases). This CDR3 is built from 14 residues. V was trimmed by 3 bases and J by 2 bases, leaving 8 bases between them. Germline loops: CDR1 MNHEY, CDR2 SMNVEV (reference sequence). CDR3 in DNA: TGTGCCAGCAGTTTCCGGGACACCTACAATGAGCAGTTCTTC. Residues: CASSFRDTYNEQFF.

The gene calls are TRBV25-1 and TRBJ2-5; 10 bases fit TRBD1. The germline V gene has CDR1 MGHDK and CDR2 SYGVNS. CDR3 size: 15 residues. J was trimmed by 1 base and V by 8 bases; bases with no gene match: 7. The CDR3 DNA is TGTGCCAGCGGTCCGGGACAGGGGCCCCAAGAGACCCAGTACTTC. Amino acid sequence: CASGPGQGPQETQYF. Full variable domain (remainder filled in from reference TRBV25-1 and TRBJ2-5): EADIYQTPRYLVIGTGKKITLECSQTMGHDKMYWYQQDPGMELHLIHYSYGVNSTEKGDLSSESTVSRIRTEHFPLTLESARPSHTSQYLCASGPGQGPQETQYFGPGTRLLVL.

The chain is built from TRBV11-1 and TRBJ2-3; 8 bases align to TRBD1. The CDR3 consists of 14 residues. CDR1 and CDR2 from the germline V gene are SGHAT and FQDESV (reference sequence). V lost 9 bases, J lost 5 bases, and 10 bases stayed unmatched. The CDR3 loop reads CASSARGQLDTQYF. CDR3 nucleotide sequence: TGTGCCAGTTCCGCCAGGGGGCAATTAGATACGCAGTATTTT.